These 5 T cell receptor beta chains share one sample of origin, sequenced in a study of T cells after posttransplantation cyclophosphamide. Assay: immunoSEQ multiplex PCR; the TCRdb copy retains only in-frame clones and omits some. The sample yields around 34,000 clones, without any singletons. The specimen sequenced was PBMCs. The receptor source for this set is a woman between 45 and 60 years old in good health and a related stem cell transplant donor.

This clone was seen at least ten times. J is TRBJ1-5 and V is TRBV5-6, with a weak D call TRBD1 (5 bases). The CDR3 spans 17 residues. The germline V gene has CDR1 SGHDT and CDR2 YYEEEE. V shed 2 bases and J shed 0 bases, with 15 bases lying between them. DNA of the CDR3: TGTGCCAGCAGCTTAACTCGAGGGGTCTATAGCAATCAGCCCCAGCATTTT. Amino acids: CASSLTRGVYSNQPQHF.

This clone was observed at least ten times. The chain couples TRBV11-3 to TRBJ2-2; 9 bases line up with TRBD2. CDR1 and CDR2 (germline): SGHNT, YENEEA. V gave up 1 base and J gave up 12 bases; unmatched junction bases: 3. This CDR3 spans 13 amino acids. The CDR3 nucleotides read TGTGCCAGCAGCTTAGGGCTAGCGGGGAAGCTGTTTTTT. As protein: CASSLGLAGKLFF.

This clone was recorded at least ten times. The chain joins TRBV5-1 to TRBJ2-1; D is ambiguous. Germline V gene lookup returns CDR1 SGHRS and CDR2 YFSETQ. The V end was cut by 0 bases, the J end by 3 bases, with 16 bases between. The CDR3 totals 17 residues. The CDR3 loop reads CASSLGFRVGYYNEQFF. In DNA form, the CDR3 reads TGCGCCAGCAGCTTGGGGTTTAGGGTGGGCTACTACAATGAGCAGTTCTTC.

This clone was seen repeatedly, ten times or more. The chain carries TRBV19 and TRBJ2-1, with 10 bases fitting TRBD2. The CDR3 runs to 18 residues. The V segment lost 0 bases and the J segment 8 bases; nucleotides outside the gene matches: 13. From germline, CDR1 is LNHDA and CDR2 SQIVND (reference sequence). CDR3 bases: TGTGCCAGTAGTATAGATCATGGTAGCGGGAGGATTTGGTATGAGCAGTTCTTC. Amino acids: CASSIDHGSGRIWYEQFF.

This clone was observed many times. This rearrangement joins TRBV7-2 to TRBJ2-1; D is ambiguous. Trimming took 7 bases from V and 8 from J, leaving 12 bases between them. The CDR3 covers 12 residues. The V gene's germline CDR1 is SGHTA and CDR2 FQGNSA. CDR3 sequence reads: CASTPRSHEQFF. The CDR3 DNA reads as TGTGCCAGCACCCCCAGATCCCATGAGCAGTTCTTC.